Here is one TCR beta chain with its context. The sample is drawn from a study of CD8+ T cells in alopecia areata. In germline, CDR1 is SGHTA, CDR2 FQGTGA. V lost 0 bases and J 2 bases, leaving 10 bases between the germline ends. CDR3 size: 15 residues. Regarding treatment: oral pan-JAK inhibitor, 5-10 mg twice daily. RNA was extracted and reverse transcribed into cDNA as the sequencing template. Assay used: immunoSEQ multiplex PCR; TCRdb lists only in-frame clones, some missing. This repertoire shows 90,000 to 120,000 clones, roughly 84% found once; its top ten account for roughly 23%. This sample comprised CD8+ T cells sorted from blood, obtained at week 24, from a patient treated with tofacitinib. This sequence originates from a human donor with alopecia areata. J is TRBJ1-1 and V is TRBV7-3; D is ambiguous. The CDR3 nucleotides read TGTGCCAGCAGCTTAACCTGGGCTACCAACACTGAAGCTTTCTTT. Translated: CASSLTWATNTEAFF.